Each of the 27 T cell receptor beta chains below was sequenced from the same sample in a study of Graves' ophthalmopathy and Graves' hyperthyroidism listed by TCRdb under 2018. Sequencing was carried out with an Illumina HiSeq 2000. For repertoire sequencing, the TCR beta CDR3 regions were amplified from RNA transcripts. HTBI primers and the Qiagen OneStep RT-PCR kit were used in a first-round RT-PCR, which was followed by a second-round multiplex PCR, size selection and purification. In-frame beta chains were kept once TCRdb had trimmed the public reads at Q25 with fastp and called clones with MiXCR. Merged by CDR3 protein, the rows form single entries marked with the most common genes and DNA. The sample data list more than 550,000 distinct CDR3 sequences, and about 41% of these were observed just once. The ten top clones hold more than 3% of the sample. Material for sequencing was peripheral blood. The receptors stem from an adult man with Graves' ophthalmopathy.

The V gene is TRBV10-3, the J gene TRBJ1-2; D gene unclear. V was trimmed by 4 bases and J by 8 bases, leaving 14 bases between them. CDR3 length equals 13 residues. CDR1 and CDR2 (germline): ENHRY, SYGVKD. CDR3 region: CAISGGLAGGYTF. In DNA form, the CDR3 reads TGTGCCATCAGTGGTGGACTAGCGGGAGGCTACACCTTC.

This chain links TRBV29-1 with TRBJ2-6; possible D gene TRBD2, 6 bases. The ends were cut back, 2 bases at V and 2 bases at J, with 10 bases in the middle. This CDR3 contains 15 residues. The V gene's germline CDR1 is SQVTM and CDR2 ANQGSEA. The CDR3 DNA reads as TGCAGCGTTGAAATGGGGGAGGCTGGGGCCAACGTCCTGACTTTC. Translating gives CSVEMGEAGANVLTF.

This clonotype has just a few counts. This sequence joins TRBV7-3 and TRBJ2-5, with 7 bases fitting TRBD1. V shed 2 bases and J 0 bases; nucleotides not matched to a gene: 6. The CDR3 contains 16 residues. Germline-derived CDR1 and CDR2 are SGHTA and FQGTGA. CDR3 region: CASSLLGTAYQETQYF. Here the CDR3 DNA reads TGTGCCAGCAGCTTACTAGGGACAGCGTACCAAGAGACCCAGTACTTC.

This clonotype has just a few counts. The chain recombines TRBV7-9 with TRBJ2-2; TRBD2 matches at 12 bases. This CDR3 has 17 amino acids. The germline gives CDR1 SEHNR, CDR2 FQNEAQ (reference sequence). The ends lost 3 bases at V and 4 bases at J; junction bases unmatched: 6. CDR3 coding DNA: TGTGCCAGCAGCTTTAGACTAGCGGGAGAAGGCACCGGGGAGCTGTTTTTT. Its translation is CASSFRLAGEGTGELFF.

The J gene is TRBJ1-2, the V gene TRBV29-1; D possibly corresponds to TRBD1 (5 bases). The V and J ends lost 7 bases and 4 bases respectively, with 22 bases between them. The CDR3 length is 15 residues. Per the germline V gene, CDR1 is SQVTM and CDR2 is ANQGSEA. The DNA of the CDR3 is TGCAGCGATTGGGGAAGGGAGGGCAGGGTCTATGGCTACACCTTC. Encoded protein: CSDWGREGRVYGYTF.

There are a few counts of this clonotype. The J gene is TRBJ2-7, the V gene TRBV19, with D tentatively TRBD2 (6 bases). Germline V gene lookup returns CDR1 LNHDA and CDR2 SQIVND (reference sequence). CDR3 length: 14 residues. Trimming stripped 5 bases from V and 3 bases from J, with 14 bases between. The CDR3 coding sequence is TGTGCCAGTAGTCCGGGGGTCGCGAGCTACGAGCAGTACTTC. Its protein is CASSPGVASYEQYF.

This clonotype came up a few times. This sequence joins TRBV5-6 and TRBJ1-4; 8 bases match TRBD1. The germline V gene has CDR1 SGHDT and CDR2 YYEEEE. Germline trimming cut 0 bases from V and 6 bases from J; bases unmatched to any gene: 7. CDR3 size: 16 residues. The CDR3: CASSLVLGTGDEKLFF. CDR3 nucleotides: TGTGCCAGCAGCTTGGTGTTGGGGACAGGTGATGAAAAACTGTTTTTT. Based on the CDR3 plus reference TRBV5-6 and TRBJ1-4, the full variable domain is DAGVTQSPTHLIKTRGQQVTLRCSPKSGHDTVSWYQQALGQGPQFIFQYYEEEERQRGNFPDRFSGHQFPNYSSELNVNALLLGDSALYLCASSLVLGTGDEKLFFGSGTQLSVL.

The chain links TRBV19 to TRBJ1-1; 7 nucleotides match TRBD1. The CDR3 covers 14 residues. With V trimmed by 6 bases and J by 6 bases, 10 bases remained unmatched. In germline, CDR1 is LNHDA, CDR2 SQIVND (reference sequence). CDR3 region: CASRNRGLDAEAFF. The CDR3 region has the DNA TGTGCCAGTAGGAATAGGGGGCTGGACGCTGAAGCTTTCTTT.

V usage is TRBV19 and J usage is TRBJ1-2, with D tentatively TRBD1 (5 bases). The germline gives CDR1 LNHDA, CDR2 SQIVND (reference sequence). Trimming took 9 bases from V and 10 from J, leaving 18 bases between them. The CDR3 has 12 amino acids. The CDR3 DNA reads TGTGCCAGCCTACATGGGGCCAATGCCTACACCTTC. This sequence encodes CASLHGANAYTF. Together with reference TRBV19 and TRBJ1-2, the CDR3 gives the full variable domain: DGGITQSPKYLFRKEGQNVTLSCEQNLNHDAMYWYRQDPGQGLRLIYYSQIVNDFQKGDIAEGYSVSREKKESFPLTVTSAQKNPTAFYLCASLHGANAYTFGSGTRLTVV.

The chain employs TRBV7-9 and TRBJ2-5, with D hard to call. Germline CDR1 SEHNR, CDR2 FQNEAQ (reference sequence). V was cut by 2 bases and J by 1 base, with 11 bases left in between. The CDR3 runs to 15 residues. The DNA for the CDR3 is TGTGCCAGCAGCTTACGTCCGGGCCTCCAAGAGACCCAGTACTTC. Its protein product is CASSLRPGLQETQYF.

This clonotype has only a few counts. The chain employs TRBV10-3 and TRBJ1-2; 10 bases fit TRBD1. Trimming at V came to 10 bases and at J to 4 bases, leaving 12 bases not matched to a gene. This CDR3 has 15 residues. The germline V gene encodes CDR1 ENHRY and CDR2 SYGVKD. The CDR3 sequence: CASRSFGDRGYGYTF. CDR3 DNA: TGTGCCAGCAGATCGTTCGGGGACAGGGGCTATGGCTACACCTTC.

This clonotype was recorded once. This chain links TRBV7-2 with TRBJ1-1; 9 nucleotides match TRBD1. The CDR3 runs to 12 residues. The germline gives CDR1 SGHTA, CDR2 FQGNSA. The trim removed 5 bases at V and 11 bases at J, leaving 6 bases unmatched. CDR3 loop: CASSPGTGLAFF. The CDR3 DNA is TGTGCCAGCAGCCCGGGGACAGGGTTGGCTTTCTTT.

Many counts were recorded for this clonotype. The chain recombines TRBV11-3 with TRBJ1-6; no clear D gene. The length of the CDR3 is 13 residues. Per germline, CDR1 SGHNT and CDR2 YENEEA. Deletions cut 2 bases from V and 7 bases from J, with 6 bases between. CDR3 residues: CASSLYTNSPLHF. CDR3 nucleotides: TGTGCCAGCAGCTTATATACAAATTCACCCCTCCACTTT.

On this clonotype: A much more abundant neighbour one base away suggests this may be a read error. The rearrangement joins TRBV2 to TRBJ2-7, with D uncertain. CDR3 size: 13 residues. Germline V lookup: CDR1 SNHLY, CDR2 FYNNEI. The CDR3 is CAGSEGIGYEQYF. DNA for the CDR3: TGTGCCGGCAGTGAAGGAATAGGGTACGAGCAGTACTTC.

This clonotype was observed at least ten times. V is TRBV7-2 and J is TRBJ2-5; the D is unclear. The CDR3 extends over 14 amino acids. Germline assignment: CDR1 SGHTA and CDR2 FQGNSA. V gave up 4 bases and J gave up 6 bases, with 15 bases separating them. CDR3: CASSSGLLMQTQYF. CDR3 coding DNA: TGTGCCAGCAGCTCTGGGCTGCTCATGCAGACCCAGTACTTC.

This clonotype was recorded at least ten times. The chain links TRBV4-1 to TRBJ2-5; 9 bases are a match to TRBD2. CDR3 size: 15 residues. Germline CDR1 and CDR2: MGHRA and YSYEKL. J lost 4 bases, V lost 1 base, and 4 bases had no gene match. CDR3 sequence (DNA): TGCGCCAGCAGCCAAGGAGCGGGGGGAGGAGAGACCCAGTACTTC. Its translation: CASSQGAGGGETQYF.

This clonotype was seen many times. This CDR3 is CASSTRRAGGTGELFF. The CDR3 DNA reads as TGTGCCAGTAGTACCCGTCGGGCGGGAGGCACCGGGGAGCTGTTTTTT. The chain couples TRBV19 to TRBJ2-2, with TRBD2 matching over 8 bases. Looked up from germline, CDR1 is LNHDA and CDR2 is SQIVND (reference sequence). The CDR3 sequence is 16 residues long. J gave up 4 bases and V 4 bases, and 8 bases lay outside the gene matches. The full variable domain, in which reference TRBV19 and TRBJ2-2 provide the parts outside the CDR3, is DGGITQSPKYLFRKEGQNVTLSCEQNLNHDAMYWYRQDPGQGLRLIYYSQIVNDFQKGDIAEGYSVSREKKESFPLTVTSAQKNPTAFYLCASSTRRAGGTGELFFGEGSRLTVL.

This clonotype has ten or more counts. The rearrangement joins TRBV11-2 to TRBJ1-5, with D uncertain. The CDR3 totals 13 residues. The germline gives CDR1 SGHAT, CDR2 FQNNGV. V shed 5 bases and J shed 6 bases, with 11 bases lying between them. In DNA form, the CDR3 reads TGTGCCAGCAGCCCCGAGGGTGTTCAGCCCCAGCATTTT. This gives the protein CASSPEGVQPQHF.

V and J are TRBV7-9 and TRBJ1-2; the match to TRBD1 covers 9 bases. The J segment lost 3 bases and the V segment lost 2 bases, leaving 13 bases of the junction unmatched. The germline gives CDR1 SEHNR, CDR2 FQNEAQ (reference sequence). The CDR3 extends over 18 amino acids. In DNA form, the CDR3 reads TGTGCCAGCAGCTTACGGACAGGGGCTAATTTCGTATACTATGGCTACACCTTC. Residues: CASSLRTGANFVYYGYTF.

This clonotype was recorded at least ten times. The rearrangement links TRBV20-1 to TRBJ1-6, with a possible D match to TRBD1 (6 bases). The CDR3 sequence is 14 residues long. The germline CDR1 and CDR2 sequences are DFQATT and SNEGSKA (reference sequence). Trimming shortened V by 3 bases and J by 10 bases, and 16 bases separated the two germline ends. DNA for the CDR3: TGCAGTGCTAGCGCACAGGGTTTGGGGTCACCCCTCCACTTT. It is translated as CSASAQGLGSPLHF.

This clonotype was detected many times. V usage is TRBV19 and J usage is TRBJ1-1; tentative D call: TRBD1 (6 bases). The CDR3 runs to 15 residues. V was trimmed by 4 bases and J by 5 bases, leaving 17 bases between them. CDR1 is LNHDA, CDR2 SQIVND, per germline (reference sequence). CDR3 sequence (DNA): TGTGCCAGTAGTAGCTACAGGGCCTCGGGGACTGAAGCTTTCTTT. Translated: CASSSYRASGTEAFF.

The chain joins TRBV7-4 to TRBJ2-1; TRBD1 or TRBD2 may be the D gene (5 bases each). The CDR3 is 15 residues long. Trimming cost V 2 bases and J 3 bases, with 11 bases left between them. Germline V gene data show CDR1 as SGHVT and CDR2 as SQSDAQ. The CDR3 region is CASSLPGQYYNEQFF. DNA of the CDR3: TGTGCCAGCAGCTTACCGGGGCAGTACTACAATGAGCAGTTCTTC. The full variable domain, in which reference TRBV7-4 and TRBJ2-1 provide the parts outside the CDR3, is GAGVSQSPRYKVAKRGRDVALRCDSISGHVTLYWYRQTLGQGSEVLTYSQSDAQRDKSGRPSGRFSAERPERSVSTLKIQRTEQGDSAVYLCASSLPGQYYNEQFFGPGTRLTVL.

The chain carries TRBV7-2 and TRBJ2-2; D is tentatively TRBD1 or TRBD2 (6 bases each). Germline CDR1 and CDR2: SGHTA and FQGNSA. The CDR3 sequence is 15 residues long. The germline V and J ends were trimmed by 5 bases and 3 bases, with 13 bases remaining between them. CDR3 protein: CASSSTGAYTGELFF. CDR3 coding DNA: TGTGCCAGCAGCAGTACGGGGGCCTACACCGGGGAGCTGTTTTTT.

There are many counts of this clonotype. V usage is TRBV7-9 and J usage is TRBJ2-7; 7 positions agree with TRBD2. Germline assignment: CDR1 SEHNR and CDR2 FQNEAQ (reference sequence). The CDR3 covers 15 residues. With V trimmed by 2 bases and J by 3 bases, 7 bases remained unmatched. The CDR3 sequence is CASSLRSSGLYEQYF. The CDR3 DNA is TGTGCCAGCAGCTTACGGTCTAGCGGTCTCTACGAGCAGTACTTC.

This clonotype occurred a few times. The J gene is TRBJ1-6, the V gene TRBV4-1, with TRBD1 matching 9 bases. The CDR3 extends over 18 amino acids. Germline-derived CDR1 and CDR2 are MGHRA and YSYEKL. Trimming at V came to 1 base and at J to 10 bases, leaving 14 bases not matched to a gene. This CDR3 reads CASSQGGPYRGLSSPLHF. Written as DNA, the CDR3 is TGCGCCAGCAGCCAAGGTGGGCCTTACAGGGGGCTAAGCTCACCCCTCCACTTT.

This clonotype occurred a few times. One end of the junction is discordant with germline, which a read error may explain. The V call is TRBV2, the J call TRBJ1-1; 7 bases align to TRBD1. This CDR3 contains 16 residues. CDR1 is SNHLY and CDR2 is FYNNEI in the germline V gene. The CDR3 protein is CASRTRPAGGYFEAFF. CDR3 coding DNA: TGTGCCAGCAGAACAAGGCCGGCAGGGGGATATTTTGAAGCCTTCTTT.

This clonotype occurred a few times. Its ends do not fully match the called genes, so a read error is possible. This sequence joins TRBV7-2 and TRBJ2-7, with D tentatively TRBD2 (7 bases). The V gene's germline CDR1 is SGHTA and CDR2 FQGNSA. The CDR3 is 15 amino acids. DNA of the CDR3: TGCGCCAGCAGCCTGGGGGGGGGCGCGGTGGACGAGCAGTACTTC. Protein sequence: CASSLGGGAVDEQYF.